Given below is one T cell receptor (beta chain) in context. The data originate from a study of blood T cell repertoires in COVID-19. Only in-frame clones appear in the TCRdb table, and some are missing; sequencing was by immunoSEQ multiplex PCR. The top ten clones hold roughly 14% of a sample with 37,000 or so clones, around four fifths of them seen once. The V gene's germline CDR1 is MDHEN and CDR2 SYDVKM. The CDR3 totals 12 residues. The ends were cut back, 8 bases at V and 4 bases at J, with 12 bases in the middle. The receptor comes from a human donor in a cohort sampled during active COVID-19. The specimen was peripheral blood. The rearrangement links TRBV28 to TRBJ2-7; D gene unclear. The CDR3 protein is CASASNRYEQYF. The CDR3 DNA reads TGTGCCAGCGCCTCAAATCGGTACGAGCAGTACTTC.